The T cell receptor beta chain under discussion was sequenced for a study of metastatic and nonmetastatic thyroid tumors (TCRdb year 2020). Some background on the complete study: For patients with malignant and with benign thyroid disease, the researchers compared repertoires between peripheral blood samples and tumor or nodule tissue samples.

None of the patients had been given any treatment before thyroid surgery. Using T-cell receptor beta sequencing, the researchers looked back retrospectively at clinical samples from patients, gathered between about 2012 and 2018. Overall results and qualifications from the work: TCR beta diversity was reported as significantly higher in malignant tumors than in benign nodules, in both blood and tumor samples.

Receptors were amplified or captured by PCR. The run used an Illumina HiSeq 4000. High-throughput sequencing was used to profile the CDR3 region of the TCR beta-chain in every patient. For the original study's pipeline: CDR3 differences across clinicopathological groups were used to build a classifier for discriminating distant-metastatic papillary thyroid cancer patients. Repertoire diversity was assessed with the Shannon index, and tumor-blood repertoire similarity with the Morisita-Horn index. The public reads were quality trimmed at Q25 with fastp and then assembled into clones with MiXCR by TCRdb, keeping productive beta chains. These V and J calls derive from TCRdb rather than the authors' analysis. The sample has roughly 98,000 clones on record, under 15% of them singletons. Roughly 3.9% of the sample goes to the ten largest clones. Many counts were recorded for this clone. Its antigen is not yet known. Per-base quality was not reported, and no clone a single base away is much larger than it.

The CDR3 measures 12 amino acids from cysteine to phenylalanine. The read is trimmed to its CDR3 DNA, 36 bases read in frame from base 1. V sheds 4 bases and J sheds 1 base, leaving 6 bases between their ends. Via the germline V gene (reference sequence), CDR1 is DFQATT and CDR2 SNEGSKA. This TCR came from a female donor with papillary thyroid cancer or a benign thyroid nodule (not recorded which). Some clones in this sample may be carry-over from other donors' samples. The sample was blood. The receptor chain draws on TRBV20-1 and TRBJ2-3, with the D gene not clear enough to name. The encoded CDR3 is CSAIYRTDTQYF. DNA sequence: TGCAGTGCTATCTACCGCACAGATACGCAGTATTTT.